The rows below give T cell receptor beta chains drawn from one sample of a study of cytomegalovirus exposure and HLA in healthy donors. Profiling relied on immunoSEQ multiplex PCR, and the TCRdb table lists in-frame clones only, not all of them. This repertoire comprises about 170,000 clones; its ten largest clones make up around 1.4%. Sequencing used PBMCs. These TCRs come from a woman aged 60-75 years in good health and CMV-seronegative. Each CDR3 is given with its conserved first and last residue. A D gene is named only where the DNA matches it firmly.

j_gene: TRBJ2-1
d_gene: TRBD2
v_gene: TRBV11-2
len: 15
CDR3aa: CASSLEGLAGNEQFF
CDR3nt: TGTGCCAGCAGCTTAGAGGGACTAGCGGGGAATGAGCAGTTCTTC

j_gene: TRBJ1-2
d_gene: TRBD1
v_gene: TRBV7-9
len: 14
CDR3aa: CASSLQGVAEGYTF
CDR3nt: TGTGCCAGCAGCTTACAGGGGGTGGCCGAAGGCTACACCTTC

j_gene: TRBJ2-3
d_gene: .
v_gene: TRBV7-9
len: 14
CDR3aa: CASSARLSTDTQYF
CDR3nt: TGTGCCAGCAGCGCTAGACTGAGCACAGATACGCAGTATTTT

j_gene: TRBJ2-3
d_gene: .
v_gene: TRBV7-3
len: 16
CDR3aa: CASSVTGVGSADTQYF
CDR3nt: TGTGCCAGCAGCGTTACTGGAGTAGGATCCGCAGATACGCAGTATTTT

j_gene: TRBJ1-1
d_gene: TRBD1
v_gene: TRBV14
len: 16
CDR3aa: CASSPLAQGKDTEAFF
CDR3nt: TGTGCCAGCAGCCCTCTTGCACAGGGGAAGGACACTGAAGCTTTCTTT

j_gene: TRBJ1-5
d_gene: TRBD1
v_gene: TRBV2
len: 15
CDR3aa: CASSEARTGGQPQHF
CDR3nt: TGTGCCAGCAGTGAAGCTAGGACAGGGGGCCAGCCCCAGCATTTT

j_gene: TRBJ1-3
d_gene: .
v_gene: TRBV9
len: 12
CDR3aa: CASGGGRHTIYF
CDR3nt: TGTGCCAGCGGGGGGGGAAGGCACACCATATATTTT

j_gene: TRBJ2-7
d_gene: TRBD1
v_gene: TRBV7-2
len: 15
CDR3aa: CASSFDRGGYYEQYF
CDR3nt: TGTGCCAGCAGCTTCGACAGGGGAGGCTATTACGAGCAGTACTTC

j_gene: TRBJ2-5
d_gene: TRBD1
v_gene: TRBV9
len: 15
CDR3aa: CASSVRDRGLETQYF
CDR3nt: TGTGCCAGCAGCGTAAGGGACAGGGGGCTTGAGACCCAGTACTTC

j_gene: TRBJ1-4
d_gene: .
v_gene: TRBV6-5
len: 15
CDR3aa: CASSYDRVYREKLFF
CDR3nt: TGTGCCAGCAGTTACGATCGGGTATATCGTGAAAAACTGTTTTTT

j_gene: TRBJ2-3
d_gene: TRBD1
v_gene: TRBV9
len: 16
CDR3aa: CASSVVSGQGTDTQYF
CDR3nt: TGTGCCAGCAGCGTAGTTAGTGGACAGGGTACGGATACGCAGTATTTT

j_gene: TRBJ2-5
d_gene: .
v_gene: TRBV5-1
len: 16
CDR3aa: CASSRSGKPNQETQYF
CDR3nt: TGCGCCAGCAGCCGATCGGGGAAGCCCAACCAAGAGACCCAGTACTTC

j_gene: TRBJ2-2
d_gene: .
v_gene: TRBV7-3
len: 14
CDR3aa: CASRTGANTGELFF
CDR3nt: TGTGCCAGCAGGACAGGAGCGAACACCGGGGAGCTGTTTTTT

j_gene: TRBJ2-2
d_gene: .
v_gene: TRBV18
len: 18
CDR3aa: CASSPTSFPTPGTGELFF
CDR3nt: TGTGCCAGCTCACCGACTAGTTTCCCAACACCGGGCACCGGGGAGCTGTTTTTT

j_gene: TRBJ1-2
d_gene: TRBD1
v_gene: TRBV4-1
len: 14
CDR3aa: CASSQDGQGRGYTF
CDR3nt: TGCGCCAGCAGCCAAGACGGACAGGGGAGGGGCTACACCTTC

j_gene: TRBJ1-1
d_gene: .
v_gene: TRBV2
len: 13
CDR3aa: CASSERQNTEAFF
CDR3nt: TGTGCCAGCAGTGAGCGACAGAACACTGAAGCTTTCTTT

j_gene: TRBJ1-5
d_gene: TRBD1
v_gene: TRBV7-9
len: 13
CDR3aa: CASSLTGDQPQHF
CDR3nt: TGTGCCAGCAGCTTAACAGGGGATCAGCCCCAGCATTTT

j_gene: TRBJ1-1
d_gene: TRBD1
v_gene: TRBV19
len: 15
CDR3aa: CASSMTGGMGTEAFF
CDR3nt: TGTGCCAGTAGTATGACAGGGGGTATGGGCACTGAAGCTTTCTTT

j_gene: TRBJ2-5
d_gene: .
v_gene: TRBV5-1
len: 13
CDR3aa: CASSLDLRGTQYF
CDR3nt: TGCGCCAGCAGCTTGGACCTTAGAGGGACCCAGTACTTC

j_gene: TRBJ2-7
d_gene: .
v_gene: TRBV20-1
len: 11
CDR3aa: CSASWGDEQYF
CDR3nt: TGCAGTGCTAGTTGGGGGGACGAGCAGTACTTC